This is a list of T cell receptor beta chains from one sample in a study of T cells in Graves' hyperthyroidism and ophthalmopathy. Using its own MiXCR run on the multiplex PCR reads, TCRdb lists one record per CDR3 protein. The sample records some 300,000 distinct CDR3 sequences, roughly 15% being singletons. Sequencing input: blood. Receptors originate from a man aged 25 to 40 with Graves' hyperthyroidism. Each CDR3 is given with its conserved first and last residue. A D gene is named only where the DNA matches it firmly. Rows give clone size only sometimes, using once, few, many, or a class for an expanded clone.

D gene: TRBD1; J gene: TRBJ2-5; clone size: -; V gene: TRBV11-2; CDR3 protein: CASERLGQGPTWYF; CDR3 DNA: TGTGCCAGCGAAAGGTTGGGACAGGGCCCAACTTGGTACTTC
D gene: -; J gene: TRBJ1-2; clone size: many; V gene: TRBV12-3/TRBV12-4; CDR3 protein: CASSFADYGYTF; CDR3 DNA: TGTGCCAGCAGTTTCGCAGACTATGGCTACACCTTC
D gene: -; J gene: TRBJ2-1; clone size: many; V gene: TRBV20-1; CDR3 protein: CSARSASRFNEQFF; CDR3 DNA: TGCAGTGCTAGATCGGCTAGCAGGTTCAATGAGCAGTTCTTC
D gene: TRBD1; J gene: TRBJ1-2; clone size: -; V gene: TRBV25-1; CDR3 protein: CASSDTGTVYGYTF; CDR3 DNA: TGTGCCAGCAGTGACACCGGGACAGTCTATGGCTACACCTTC
D gene: -; J gene: TRBJ2-5; clone size: many; V gene: TRBV5-1; CDR3 protein: CASSLGLGGQETQYF; CDR3 DNA: TGCGCCAGCAGCTTGGGACTAGGCGGCCAAGAGACCCAGTACTTC
D gene: TRBD1; J gene: TRBJ1-2; clone size: once; V gene: TRBV27; CDR3 protein: CASSLLGQGSYGYTF; CDR3 DNA: TGTGCCAGCAGTTTATTGGGACAGGGATCTTATGGCTACACCTTC
D gene: -; J gene: TRBJ2-7; clone size: few; V gene: TRBV29-1; CDR3 protein: CSALKVKGRSYEQYF; CDR3 DNA: TGCAGCGCATTGAAAGTGAAGGGGCGTTCATACGAGCAGTACTTC
D gene: TRBD1; J gene: TRBJ1-1; clone size: few; V gene: TRBV5-1; CDR3 protein: CASSLTGGMNTEAFF; CDR3 DNA: TGCGCCAGCAGCTTGACAGGGGGTATGAACACTGAAGCTTTCTTT
D gene: -; J gene: TRBJ2-5; clone size: few; V gene: TRBV5-4; CDR3 protein: CASSFLQNQETQYF; CDR3 DNA: TGTGCCAGCAGCTTCTTACAGAACCAAGAGACCCAGTACTTC
D gene: TRBD2; J gene: TRBJ2-7; clone size: few; V gene: TRBV5-1; CDR3 protein: CASSWDYSYEQYF; CDR3 DNA: TGCGCCAGCAGCTGGGACTACTCCTACGAGCAGTACTTC
D gene: TRBD2; J gene: TRBJ2-7; clone size: -; V gene: TRBV9; CDR3 protein: CASSDPRTSGLGASYEQYF; CDR3 DNA: TGTGCCAGCAGCGACCCCCGGACTAGCGGGTTGGGGGCTTCCTACGAGCAGTACTTC
D gene: TRBD1; J gene: TRBJ1-1; clone size: many; V gene: TRBV3-1; CDR3 protein: CASSQFIQGQAFF; CDR3 DNA: TGTGCCAGCAGCCAGTTTATACAGGGGCAAGCTTTCTTT
D gene: -; J gene: TRBJ2-2; clone size: few; V gene: TRBV12-3/TRBV12-4; CDR3 protein: CASSFNSNTGELFF; CDR3 DNA: TGTGCCAGCAGTTTTAACAGCAACACCGGGGAGCTGTTTTTT
D gene: TRBD2; J gene: TRBJ2-7; clone size: many; V gene: TRBV20-1; CDR3 protein: CSASSGSRGQYF; CDR3 DNA: TGCAGTGCTTCTAGCGGGAGCCGTGGGCAGTACTTC
D gene: TRBD1; J gene: TRBJ1-1; clone size: -; V gene: TRBV28; CDR3 protein: CASSPSGTANTEAFF; CDR3 DNA: TGTGCCAGCAGTCCATCCGGGACAGCGAACACTGAAGCTTTCTTT
D gene: -; J gene: TRBJ2-5; clone size: many; V gene: TRBV27; CDR3 protein: CASSLSGRGRYKETQYF; CDR3 DNA: TGTGCCAGCAGTTTATCTGGTCGGGGAAGATATAAAGAGACCCAGTACTTC
D gene: TRBD2; J gene: TRBJ2-1; clone size: few; V gene: TRBV4-2; CDR3 protein: CASSQPIAGPSYNEQFF; CDR3 DNA: TGTGCCAGCAGCCAGCCCATAGCGGGCCCCTCCTACAATGAGCAGTTCTTC
D gene: -; J gene: TRBJ2-5; clone size: -; V gene: TRBV4-1; CDR3 protein: CASSPKLGPRETQYF; CDR3 DNA: TGCGCCAGCAGCCCTAAGCTAGGGCCAAGAGAGACCCAGTACTTC
D gene: -; J gene: TRBJ2-7; clone size: many; V gene: TRBV4-1; CDR3 protein: CASSPGGLVNSEQYF; CDR3 DNA: TGCGCCAGCAGCCCCGGTGGCCTGGTTAACAGCGAGCAGTACTTC
D gene: -; J gene: TRBJ2-1; clone size: few; V gene: TRBV3-1; CDR3 protein: CASSQAGEAGDEQFF; CDR3 DNA: TGTGCCAGCAGCCAAGCAGGGGAGGCCGGAGATGAGCAGTTCTTC
D gene: -; J gene: TRBJ2-7; clone size: few; V gene: TRBV12-3/TRBV12-4; CDR3 protein: CASSLDGGVYEQYF; CDR3 DNA: TGTGCCAGCAGTTTAGATGGGGGTGTTTACGAGCAGTACTTC
D gene: -; J gene: TRBJ1-4; clone size: -; V gene: TRBV19; CDR3 protein: CASSEDQYEKLFF; CDR3 DNA: TGTGCCAGTAGTGAGGACCAATATGAAAAACTGTTTTTT
D gene: -; J gene: TRBJ1-5; clone size: many; V gene: TRBV20-1; CDR3 protein: CSAQTPLGAGQPQHF; CDR3 DNA: TGCAGTGCTCAGACTCCCCTGGGGGCGGGTCAGCCCCAGCATTTT
D gene: -; J gene: TRBJ1-3; clone size: -; V gene: TRBV5-1; CDR3 protein: CASSLVGRDGNTTYF; CDR3 DNA: TGCGCCAGCAGCTTGGTCGGCAGGGATGGAAACACCACATATTTT
D gene: -; J gene: TRBJ2-2; clone size: few; V gene: TRBV7-6; CDR3 protein: CASSLALLYTGELFF; CDR3 DNA: TGTGCCAGCAGCTTAGCGCTCCTATACACCGGGGAGCTGTTTTTT
D gene: -; J gene: TRBJ2-1; clone size: many; V gene: TRBV28; CDR3 protein: CASSFGSGNEQFF; CDR3 DNA: TGTGCCAGCAGTTTCGGTAGCGGCAATGAGCAGTTCTTC
D gene: -; J gene: TRBJ2-3; clone size: many; V gene: TRBV3-1; CDR3 protein: CASSQSRFRDTQYF; CDR3 DNA: TGTGCCAGCAGCCAAAGTCGGTTTAGAGATACGCAGTATTTT
D gene: TRBD2; J gene: TRBJ2-7; clone size: -; V gene: TRBV4-1; CDR3 protein: CASSQASGSPYEQYF; CDR3 DNA: TGCGCCAGCAGCCAAGCTAGCGGGAGTCCCTACGAGCAGTACTTC
D gene: -; J gene: TRBJ2-5; clone size: many; V gene: TRBV12-3/TRBV12-4; CDR3 protein: CASSLGTGSQETQYF; CDR3 DNA: TGTGCCAGCAGCCTGGGCACAGGGTCGCAAGAGACCCAGTACTTC
D gene: -; J gene: TRBJ1-1; clone size: -; V gene: TRBV19; CDR3 protein: CASSLRLMNTEAFF; CDR3 DNA: TGTGCCAGTAGTTTACGGTTAATGAACACTGAAGCTTTCTTT
D gene: TRBD1; J gene: TRBJ2-5; clone size: -; V gene: TRBV27; CDR3 protein: CASSFLSGTGQETQYF; CDR3 DNA: TGTGCCAGCAGTTTTCTTTCAGGGACAGGGCAAGAGACCCAGTACTTC
D gene: TRBD2; J gene: TRBJ2-1; clone size: -; V gene: TRBV20-1; CDR3 protein: CSARYSGAEQFF; CDR3 DNA: TGCAGTGCTAGATATAGCGGGGCTGAGCAGTTCTTC
D gene: TRBD1; J gene: TRBJ2-4; clone size: many; V gene: TRBV2; CDR3 protein: CASKRDRRQDIQYF; CDR3 DNA: TGTGCCAGCAAAAGGGACAGACGACAGGACATTCAGTACTTC
D gene: -; J gene: TRBJ2-1; clone size: many; V gene: TRBV6-5; CDR3 protein: CASSYSRGSRASGNEQFF; CDR3 DNA: TGTGCCAGCAGTTACTCGAGGGGGTCCAGGGCTTCTGGGAATGAGCAGTTCTTC
D gene: TRBD1; J gene: TRBJ1-2; clone size: many; V gene: TRBV30; CDR3 protein: CAWNPGTVFDYGYTF; CDR3 DNA: TGTGCCTGGAATCCCGGGACAGTTTTCGACTATGGCTACACCTTC
D gene: TRBD1; J gene: TRBJ2-7; clone size: few; V gene: TRBV29-1; CDR3 protein: CSVGQETYEQYF; CDR3 DNA: TGCAGCGTGGGACAGGAAACCTACGAGCAGTACTTC
D gene: -; J gene: TRBJ2-7; clone size: -; V gene: TRBV5-1; CDR3 protein: CASSATSEQYF; CDR3 DNA: TGCGCCAGCAGCGCCACCTCGGAGCAGTACTTC
D gene: TRBD1; J gene: TRBJ2-3; clone size: many; V gene: TRBV12-3/TRBV12-4; CDR3 protein: CASSSPGQGRLAAGDTQYF; CDR3 DNA: TGTGCCAGCAGTTCCCCGGGACAGGGGAGGCTAGCGGCGGGGGATACGCAGTATTTT
D gene: -; J gene: TRBJ2-1; clone size: few; V gene: TRBV10-3; CDR3 protein: CAINFGQPYNEQFF; CDR3 DNA: TGTGCCATCAATTTTGGGCAGCCCTACAATGAGCAGTTCTTC
D gene: TRBD2; J gene: TRBJ2-3; clone size: -; V gene: TRBV10-1; CDR3 protein: CASSDAGATDTQYF; CDR3 DNA: TGCGCCAGCAGTGATGCGGGAGCCACAGATACGCAGTATTTT
D gene: TRBD2; J gene: TRBJ2-2; clone size: few; V gene: TRBV5-1; CDR3 protein: CASSFSAGNTGELFF; CDR3 DNA: TGCGCCAGCAGCTTTTCAGCGGGAAACACCGGGGAGCTGTTTTTT
D gene: -; J gene: TRBJ1-2; clone size: few; V gene: TRBV5-1; CDR3 protein: CASSVGRFPYGYTF; CDR3 DNA: TGCGCCAGCAGCGTGGGACGGTTCCCCTATGGCTACACCTTC
D gene: -; J gene: TRBJ2-6; clone size: -; V gene: TRBV6-1; CDR3 protein: CASRRTGATRVGSGANVLTF; CDR3 DNA: TGTGCCAGCAGACGAACCGGGGCCACTAGGGTTGGGTCTGGGGCCAACGTCCTGACTTTC
D gene: -; J gene: TRBJ2-6; clone size: few; V gene: TRBV12-3/TRBV12-4; CDR3 protein: CASSRQISGANVLTF; CDR3 DNA: TGTGCCAGCAGCCGACAGATCTCTGGGGCCAACGTCCTGACTTTC
D gene: TRBD2; J gene: TRBJ2-7; clone size: -; V gene: TRBV5-1; CDR3 protein: CASRRPSGAYEQYF; CDR3 DNA: TGCGCCAGCAGACGGCCTAGCGGAGCCTACGAGCAGTACTTC
D gene: -; J gene: TRBJ1-4; clone size: -; V gene: TRBV28; CDR3 protein: CASRSQGLDEKLFF; CDR3 DNA: TGTGCCAGCAGATCTCAGGGATTAGATGAAAAACTGTTTTTT
D gene: -; J gene: TRBJ2-7; clone size: many; V gene: TRBV15; CDR3 protein: CATSSWDSAYEQYF; CDR3 DNA: TGTGCCACCAGCAGTTGGGATTCAGCCTACGAGCAGTACTTC
D gene: -; J gene: TRBJ2-3; clone size: many; V gene: TRBV24-1; CDR3 protein: CATSDFSTADTQYF; CDR3 DNA: TGTGCCACCAGTGATTTTTCGACAGCAGATACGCAGTATTTT
D gene: -; J gene: TRBJ2-3; clone size: many; V gene: TRBV24-1; CDR3 protein: CATSDRHAYTQYF; CDR3 DNA: TGTGCCACCAGTGACCGGCACGCGTATACGCAGTATTTT
D gene: -; J gene: TRBJ2-2; clone size: -; V gene: TRBV10-1; CDR3 protein: CAAPAGELFF; CDR3 DNA: TGCGCCGCTCCGGCCGGGGAGCTGTTTTTT
D gene: TRBD2; J gene: TRBJ2-1; clone size: -; V gene: TRBV4-1; CDR3 protein: CASTPGPRAGLVNEQFF; CDR3 DNA: TGCGCCAGCACACCGGGCCCGAGAGCGGGATTAGTCAATGAGCAGTTCTTC
D gene: -; J gene: TRBJ1-5; clone size: many; V gene: TRBV19; CDR3 protein: CASSRTLIHQPQHF; CDR3 DNA: TGTGCCAGTAGTAGGACCCTTATCCATCAGCCCCAGCATTTT